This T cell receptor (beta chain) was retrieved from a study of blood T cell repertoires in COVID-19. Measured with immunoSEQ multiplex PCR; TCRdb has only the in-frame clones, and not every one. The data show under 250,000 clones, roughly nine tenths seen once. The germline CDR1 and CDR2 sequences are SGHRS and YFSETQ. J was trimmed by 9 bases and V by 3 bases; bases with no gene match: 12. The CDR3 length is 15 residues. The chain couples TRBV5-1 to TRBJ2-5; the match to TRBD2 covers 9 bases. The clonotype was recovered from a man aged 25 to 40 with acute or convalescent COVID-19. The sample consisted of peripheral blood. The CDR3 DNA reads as TGCGCCAGCAGCTCCCACGTTAGCGGGAGAGGGGCCCAGTACTTC. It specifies CASSSHVSGRGAQYF.